The rows below give T cell receptor beta chains drawn from one sample of a study of blood T cell repertoires in COVID-19. The method was immunoSEQ multiplex PCR; TCRdb's version includes in-frame clones alone and lacks a portion of them. The profile shows just over 90,000 clones, 85% to 90% of them singletons. Sequenced sample: peripheral blood. These receptors all come from a human donor with active COVID-19. The donor label of this sample is uncertain. Both conserved end residues are part of each CDR3. A D gene is named only where the DNA matches it firmly. Size is omitted from some rows. Given values are once, few, many or a class for expanded clones.

CDR3nt,CDR3aa,abundance,v_gene,j_gene,d_gene
TGTGCCAGCAGCCTTGACGGGGGGGTGGAGGATACGCAGTATTTT,CASSLDGGVEDTQYF,.,TRBV11-2,TRBJ2-3,TRBD2
TGTGCCAGCACCACTGATCCCAGGAAGACCCAGTACTTC,CASTTDPRKTQYF,.,TRBV6-5,TRBJ2-5,.
TGTGCCAGTAGTATGCGGCGAAATCAGCCCCAGCATTTT,CASSMRRNQPQHF,once,TRBV19,TRBJ1-5,.
TGCGCCAGCAGCTTAGACAGGTCTAACACCGGGGAGCTGTTTTTT,CASSLDRSNTGELFF,.,TRBV5-1,TRBJ2-2,.
TGTGCCACCAGGCAGGGGTTTGTGGGCTACACCTTC,CATRQGFVGYTF,.,TRBV6-5,TRBJ1-2,.
TGTGCCAGCCGAGCGGAGACCCAGTACTTC,CASRAETQYF,.,TRBV2,TRBJ2-5,.
TGTGCCAGCAGCGTAGCGGCAGGTCAAGGTTCACCCCTCCACTTT,CASSVAAGQGSPLHF,few,TRBV9,TRBJ1-6,.
TGCAGTCCACTTCAGGAATACGAGCAGTACTTC,CSPLQEYEQYF,.,TRBV20-1,TRBJ2-7,.
TGCGCCAGCAGCCAAGACGTCGACAACGCGAACACCGGGGAGCTGTTTTTT,CASSQDVDNANTGELFF,.,TRBV4-3,TRBJ2-2,.
TGTGCCAGCAGCCAGTCCGCAGGGGGCAATGAGCAGTTCTTC,CASSQSAGGNEQFF,.,TRBV14,TRBJ2-1,TRBD1
TGTGCCAGCAGCAAGGAGGGACTCGGCAATCAGCCCCAGCATTTT,CASSKEGLGNQPQHF,.,TRBV21-1,TRBJ1-5,.
TGTGCCAGCAGCGAGGGGGACAGCCGGCCCCAGCATTTT,CASSEGDSRPQHF,.,TRBV7-2,TRBJ1-5,TRBD1
TGTGCCAGCTCACCAAGGACTAGCTATTACAATGAGCAGTTCTTC,CASSPRTSYYNEQFF,.,TRBV18,TRBJ2-1,TRBD2
TGTGCCAGTAGTCCCCTAGGAGCCTACGAGCAGTACTTC,CASSPLGAYEQYF,.,TRBV19,TRBJ2-7,.
TGTGCCAGCAGCTTGGAATTTCCAGGGTCGGACGGCTACACCTTC,CASSLEFPGSDGYTF,.,TRBV5-4,TRBJ1-2,.
TGTGCCAGTAGTATGGGTCAGGGTTATACTGAAGCTTTCTTT,CASSMGQGYTEAFF,once,TRBV19,TRBJ1-1,.
TGTGCCAGCAGTTTGGGTCGGGTAGGCACTGAAGCTTTCTTT,CASSLGRVGTEAFF,.,TRBV28,TRBJ1-1,.
TGTGCCAGCAGCCTCCCAAGGATGGGCGGGGGGCGCGGCTATGGCTACACCTTC,CASSLPRMGGGRGYGYTF,.,TRBV11-2,TRBJ1-2,.
TGTGCCAGCAGCCGCGGACAATCGTACCAAGAGACCCAGTACTTC,CASSRGQSYQETQYF,.,TRBV14,TRBJ2-5,.
TGTGCCAGCAGCAGGGGCCCGCAGGGGACTAATGAAAAACTGTTTTTT,CASSRGPQGTNEKLFF,.,TRBV5-5,TRBJ1-4,.
TGTGCCAGCGACCTAGGGGAAAAGCAGTACTTC,CASDLGEKQYF,.,TRBV7-9,TRBJ2-7,.
TGTGCCAGCAGCGTAGATTGGATGGGAGATGAAAAACTGTTTTTT,CASSVDWMGDEKLFF,once,TRBV9,TRBJ1-4,.
TGTGCCAGTAGTAGGACAGGCTACAATCAGCCCCAGCATTTT,CASSRTGYNQPQHF,.,TRBV19,TRBJ1-5,TRBD1
TGTGCCAGCAGTTATCGGGGGGCTAATGAAAAACTGTTTTTT,CASSYRGANEKLFF,.,TRBV6-5,TRBJ1-4,.
TGTGCCAGCAGCCAGCGGACAGCTAAAGAGACCCAGTACTTC,CASSQRTAKETQYF,.,TRBV13,TRBJ2-5,.
TGCGCCAGCAGCCAAGTTGCCCGGGGTTGGGCTGAAGCTTTCTTT,CASSQVARGWAEAFF,once,TRBV4-3,TRBJ1-1,.
TGCGCCAGCAGCTTCTTCGCCGGGGGACTAGCGGGCAATGAGCAGTTCTTC,CASSFFAGGLAGNEQFF,.,TRBV5-1,TRBJ2-1,TRBD2
TGTGCCAGCAGCTTCGCCAGGGACAGGGACTACGAGCAGTACTTC,CASSFARDRDYEQYF,.,TRBV11-2,TRBJ2-7,TRBD1
TGTGCCAGCAGCAACTATTTGGACAGGGTTAAGGAGCAGTTCTTC,CASSNYLDRVKEQFF,.,TRBV21-1,TRBJ2-1,.
TGTGCCAGCAGTATAGAGCGGGGGTACGAGCAGTACTTC,CASSIERGYEQYF,.,TRBV7-2,TRBJ2-7,TRBD2
TGTGCCAGCAGCTCATCACGGGGGGATGAGCAGTTCTTC,CASSSSRGDEQFF,.,TRBV5-4,TRBJ2-1,TRBD2
TGTGCCAGCAGTTTACCTCGGACAGGCGGGACGGAGACCCAGTACTTC,CASSLPRTGGTETQYF,.,TRBV6-6,TRBJ2-5,.
TGTGCCAGCAGTCGACAGGGAGTGAGGACTGAAGCTTTCTTT,CASSRQGVRTEAFF,.,TRBV13,TRBJ1-1,TRBD1
TGTGCCAGCAGCGCCCCGGCTCCAGGGGAGGGAGAGACCCAGTACTTC,CASSAPAPGEGETQYF,.,TRBV7-9,TRBJ2-5,.
TGTGCCAGCAGCTTGGGAGCGAAGAATGAGCAGTTCTTC,CASSLGAKNEQFF,.,TRBV7-7,TRBJ2-1,.
.,CASSVGGGTAHTF,.,TRBV9,TRBJ1-2,.
TGCAGCGTTGACGAGCGGGGGGTGAAAGAGACCCAGTACTTC,CSVDERGVKETQYF,.,TRBV29-1,TRBJ2-5,TRBD2
TGCGCCAGCAGTCGTCCAGGGGGGAATCAGCCCCAGCATTTT,CASSRPGGNQPQHF,once,TRBV5-1,TRBJ1-5,TRBD1
TGTGCCACCAGTGGTCAGAATTCCTACGAGCAGTACTTC,CATSGQNSYEQYF,.,TRBV24-1,TRBJ2-7,.
TGTGCCAGCAGCCTGGACAGGGCCTTCTATGGCTACACCTTC,CASSLDRAFYGYTF,.,TRBV7-2,TRBJ1-2,TRBD1
TGTGCCAGCAGCCATCACAGGATATTTAGGAGTGAGACCCAGTACTTC,CASSHHRIFRSETQYF,.,TRBV7-2,TRBJ2-5,.
TGTGCCAGCAGTTACTCGATTCTAGCGGGGAACCAAGAGACCCAGTACTTC,CASSYSILAGNQETQYF,few,TRBV6-2/TRBV6-3,TRBJ2-5,TRBD2
TGTGCCTGGAGTGTAGGAGGGGGCGCGTATGGCTACACCTTC,CAWSVGGGAYGYTF,.,TRBV30,TRBJ1-2,TRBD1
TGTGCCAGCAGCTCCGACAGGGGGCAGGTTCAGCCCCAGCATTTT,CASSSDRGQVQPQHF,.,TRBV7-9,TRBJ1-5,TRBD1
TGTGCCAGCAGCCTAAGCGGGGCCGGGGAGACCCAGTACTTC,CASSLSGAGETQYF,.,TRBV7-2,TRBJ2-5,TRBD2
TGTGCCAGCAGCTTAGGGTTGGGGCAAAAACTGTTTTTT,CASSLGLGQKLFF,.,TRBV11-2,TRBJ1-4,.
TGTGCCAGCAGCTTAGAGACGGGACAGGGCATGTCCGGCTACACCTTC,CASSLETGQGMSGYTF,.,TRBV7-8,TRBJ1-2,TRBD1
TGTGCCACCAGCCGACCAGGTTCCCCCTACAATGAGCAGTTCTTC,CATSRPGSPYNEQFF,.,TRBV15,TRBJ2-1,.
TGCGCCAGCAGCGGTCGGACAGGGAGGGACGAGCAGTACTTC,CASSGRTGRDEQYF,.,TRBV5-1,TRBJ2-7,.
TGTGCCAGCAGCTTAGACGCAGGGGGCCCAGATACGCAGTATTTT,CASSLDAGGPDTQYF,.,TRBV7-6,TRBJ2-3,TRBD1
TGTGCCAGCAGCTTATTTTGGTTTCTGGGACAGCGAACTTGCGGCTACACCTTC,CASSLFWFLGQRTCGYTF,.,TRBV7-3,TRBJ1-2,TRBD1
TGTGCCAGCAGCCGACGGACAAGGAACTATGGCTACACCTTC,CASSRRTRNYGYTF,once,TRBV28,TRBJ1-2,.
TGCGCCAGCAGTCTCCCGGGACAGGTCTACAATGAGCAGTTCTTC,CASSLPGQVYNEQFF,.,TRBV23-1,TRBJ2-1,TRBD1
TGTGCCAGTAGTATAGTAGGGCTAGCCTCCTACAATGAGCAGTTCTTC,CASSIVGLASYNEQFF,once,TRBV19,TRBJ2-1,.